The clone carrying this T cell receptor beta chain was picked up many times. Its antigen is not identified. The sample comes from a study of blood T cells in healthy people across ages. Findings and caveats of the study: Aged donors had fewer naive CD4+ cells and lower diversity than long-lived donors.

The second PCR ran about 6 to 11 cycles with a sample-barcoded 5' primer and J-beta primers. TCRdb reanalysed the 5' RACE reads using MiXCR and keeps one entry per CDR3 protein. The table records under 850,000 distinct CDR3 sequences, about 34% of them present only once. The sequence came from a man in his late teens or twenties in good health. Sequencing was done on a sample of blood.

CDR3 residues: CSARGPTAGTDTQYF. For the CDR3, the DNA is TGCAGTGCTAGGGGGCCGACTGCAGGCACAGATACGCAGTATTTT. The chain has TRBV20-1 and TRBJ2-3; D possibly corresponds to TRBD1 (5 bases). V shed 3 bases and J shed 1 base, with 14 bases lying between them. The CDR3 loop spans 15 amino acids. Germline CDR1 is DFQATT and CDR2 is SNEGSKA (reference sequence).